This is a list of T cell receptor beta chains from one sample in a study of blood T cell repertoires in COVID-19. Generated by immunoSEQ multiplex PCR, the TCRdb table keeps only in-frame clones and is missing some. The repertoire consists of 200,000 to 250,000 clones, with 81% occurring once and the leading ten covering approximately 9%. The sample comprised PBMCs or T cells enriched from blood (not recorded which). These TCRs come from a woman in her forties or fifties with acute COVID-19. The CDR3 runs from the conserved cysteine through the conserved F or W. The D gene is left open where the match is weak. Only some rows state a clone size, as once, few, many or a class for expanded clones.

DNA: TGTGCCAGCAGCCAAGGGGTCTCGGCGACCCAGTACTTC
CDR3: CASSQGVSATQYF
length: 13
V: TRBV7-2
size: -
D: -
J: TRBJ2-5

DNA: TGCAGTGCTAGTCGGCAGGGACTAGCTTACGAGCAGTACTTC
CDR3: CSASRQGLAYEQYF
length: 14
V: TRBV20-1
size: -
D: TRBD2
J: TRBJ2-7

DNA: TGTGCCAGCAGTGGCCTCGGGGGAGGGGGTAAAGAAAAACTGTTTTTT
CDR3: CASSGLGGGGKEKLFF
length: 16
V: TRBV2
size: -
D: -
J: TRBJ1-4

DNA: TGTGCCAGCAGGCCGAGCGGGGGCCTCAATGAGCAGTTCTTC
CDR3: CASRPSGGLNEQFF
length: 14
V: TRBV6-5
size: once
D: TRBD2
J: TRBJ2-1

DNA: TGTGCCAGCACAGGGGACAGGGGGCTAGATACGCAGTATTTT
CDR3: CASTGDRGLDTQYF
length: 14
V: TRBV13
size: -
D: TRBD1
J: TRBJ2-3

DNA: TGTGCCAGCTCCTCGCTAGCGGGAGGGCCAGATACGCAGTATTTT
CDR3: CASSSLAGGPDTQYF
length: 15
V: TRBV2
size: -
D: TRBD2
J: TRBJ2-3

DNA: TGTGCCAGCAGCTTAGTTCCAGCGGGAGCGGAGACCCAGTACTTC
CDR3: CASSLVPAGAETQYF
length: 15
V: TRBV7-9
size: -
D: TRBD2
J: TRBJ2-5

DNA: TGCAGTGCTAGTAGGCAAGCGTACCAAGAGACCCAGTACTTC
CDR3: CSASRQAYQETQYF
length: 14
V: TRBV20-1
size: many
D: -
J: TRBJ2-5

DNA: TGTGCCAGCAGTTTCCAGATCAATGAGCAGTTCTTC
CDR3: CASSFQINEQFF
length: 12
V: TRBV28
size: -
D: -
J: TRBJ2-1

DNA: TGTGCCAGCAGTCCAAACAGGGATCGCGGCTACACCTTC
CDR3: CASSPNRDRGYTF
length: 13
V: TRBV28
size: -
D: -
J: TRBJ1-2

DNA: TGTGCCAGCAGCTCGAAGCGGGAGGGCACAGATACGCAGTATTTT
CDR3: CASSSKREGTDTQYF
length: 15
V: TRBV5-4
size: -
D: TRBD2
J: TRBJ2-3

DNA: TGTGCCAGCAGCTTAGGCTATTCCGGGGAGCAGTTCTTC
CDR3: CASSLGYSGEQFF
length: 13
V: TRBV7-2
size: -
D: -
J: TRBJ2-1

DNA: TGTGCCAGCAGCACAACCTGGGACAGGGGTTACGAGCAGTACTTC
CDR3: CASSTTWDRGYEQYF
length: 15
V: TRBV11-3
size: few
D: TRBD1
J: TRBJ2-7

DNA: TGCGCCAGCAGCCAAGATGAGACTAGCTCCTACAATGAGCAGTTCTTC
CDR3: CASSQDETSSYNEQFF
length: 16
V: TRBV4-1
size: -
D: -
J: TRBJ2-1

DNA: TGTGCCAGCAGCCAAGAAAGAAGACAGGGGTGGAAATGGGAGACCCAGTACTTC
CDR3: CASSQERRQGWKWETQYF
length: 18
V: TRBV14
size: -
D: TRBD1
J: TRBJ2-5

DNA: TGTGCCAGCAGAAAACTAACAGGGTCGAAGACCCAGTACTTC
CDR3: CASRKLTGSKTQYF
length: 14
V: TRBV6-5
size: once
D: -
J: TRBJ2-5

DNA: TGTGCCAGCTCACCACGGGAGGACATTCAGTACTTC
CDR3: CASSPREDIQYF
length: 12
V: TRBV18
size: -
D: -
J: TRBJ2-4

DNA: TGTGCCACCAGTGATCCGGGACTACCGTACGAGCAGTACTTC
CDR3: CATSDPGLPYEQYF
length: 14
V: TRBV24-1
size: -
D: TRBD2
J: TRBJ2-7

DNA: TGTGCCAGCAGCCAAGAGGACAGGGAGACCTACAATGAGCAGTTCTTC
CDR3: CASSQEDRETYNEQFF
length: 16
V: TRBV3-1/TRBV3-2
size: -
D: TRBD1
J: TRBJ2-1

DNA: TGTGCCATCAGCTCTAGCGGGACAACCTACGAGCAGTACTTC
CDR3: CAISSSGTTYEQYF
length: 14
V: TRBV10-3
size: -
D: TRBD2
J: TRBJ2-7